The rows below give T cell receptor beta chains drawn from one sample of a study of blood T cells in healthy people across ages. TCRdb reprocessed the 5' RACE reads with MiXCR, giving one entry per CDR3 protein. Of about 1.6 million distinct CDR3 sequences listed, roughly 32% are singletons. Source material: blood. The receptor source for this set is a woman aged 25 to 45 in good health. The CDR3 runs from the conserved cysteine through the conserved F or W. A D gene is named only where the DNA matches it firmly. Clone sizes are given selectively: once, few, many, or a class where the clone is expanded.

d_call	clone_size	v_call	j_call	cdr3_aa	cdr3_nt
TRBD2	few	TRBV20-1	TRBJ2-1	CSAGLAGGRNEQFF	TGCAGTGCTGGACTAGCGGGAGGGCGGAATGAGCAGTTCTTC
NA	NA	TRBV25-1	TRBJ2-2	CASSEVWGTAGELFF	TGTGCCAGCAGTGAGGTATGGGGGACCGCCGGGGAGCTGTTTTTT
NA	few	TRBV27	TRBJ1-2	CASSSFYRVANYGYTF	TGTGCCAGCAGTTCCTTCTACAGGGTTGCTAACTATGGCTACACCTTC
NA	few	TRBV28	TRBJ2-1	CASIPWAGGQPPHNEQFF	TGTGCCAGCATCCCCTGGGCCGGGGGTCAGCCCCCTCACAATGAGCAGTTCTTC
NA	NA	TRBV9	TRBJ2-3	CASSVRVEGGTSTDTQYF	TGTGCCAGCAGCGTACGGGTGGAGGGGGGAACAAGCACAGATACGCAGTATTTT
NA	NA	TRBV7-2	TRBJ1-2	CASSTGPGNYGYTF	TGTGCCAGCAGCACCGGTCCAGGAAACTATGGCTACACCTTC
NA	NA	TRBV24-1	TRBJ2-3	CATSSRTQGDTQYF	TGTGCCACCAGTTCCAGGACCCAGGGTGATACGCAGTATTTT
TRBD1	NA	TRBV7-9	TRBJ1-1	CASSSTPTGRTEAFF	TGTGCCAGCAGCTCCACTCCGACAGGGAGGACTGAAGCTTTCTTT
NA	NA	TRBV20-1	TRBJ1-1	CSADPTGVNTEAFF	TGCAGTGCCGACCCCACCGGAGTGAACACTGAAGCTTTCTTT
TRBD1	once	TRBV29-1	TRBJ1-1	CSVAQGARYTEAFF	TGCAGCGTCGCACAGGGGGCTCGGTACACTGAAGCTTTCTTT
NA	NA	TRBV5-1	TRBJ1-1	CASSLGRGTPTEAFF	TGCGCCAGCAGCTTGGGCCGCGGGACGCCGACTGAAGCTTTCTTT
TRBD2	few	TRBV20-1	TRBJ2-7	CSARDGTSGRFEQYF	TGCAGTGCTAGAGATGGGACTAGCGGGAGGTTCGAGCAGTACTTC
NA	few	TRBV10-1	TRBJ1-1	CASSASGTLSTEAFF	TGCGCCAGCAGTGCCTCCGGGACATTGAGCACTGAAGCTTTCTTT
NA	many	TRBV12-3/TRBV12-4	TRBJ2-3	CASSLQFSSPDTQYF	TGTGCCAGCAGTTTACAGTTCAGTTCCCCAGATACGCAGTATTTT
TRBD1	many	TRBV4-1	TRBJ2-7	CASSTGQDYEQYF	TGCGCCAGCAGCACCGGACAGGACTACGAGCAGTACTTC
TRBD2	few	TRBV7-9	TRBJ2-7	CASSLRGGSGGEQYF	TGTGCCAGCAGCCTCCGGGGAGGGAGCGGGGGCGAGCAGTACTTC
NA	many	TRBV4-1	TRBJ1-2	CASSQVGSNYGYTF	TGCGCCAGCAGCCAAGTGGGCTCAAACTATGGCTACACCTTC
TRBD1	NA	TRBV18	TRBJ2-7	CASSHTTLNRDRGYEQYF	TGTGCCAGCTCACACACGACTTTAAACCGGGACAGGGGTTACGAGCAGTACTTC
NA	NA	TRBV4-1	TRBJ2-7	CASSQAAGGRSSYEQYF	TGCGCCAGCAGCCAAGCGGCTGGGGGACGTAGCTCCTACGAGCAGTACTTC
NA	few	TRBV5-1	TRBJ2-1	CASSPKREKQFF	TGCGCCAGCAGCCCCAAGCGAGAGAAGCAGTTCTTC
TRBD2	NA	TRBV11-2	TRBJ2-1	CASKGSGRTAYNEQFF	TGTGCCAGCAAGGGTAGCGGGAGGACCGCGTACAATGAGCAGTTCTTC
NA	few	TRBV6-1	TRBJ1-6	CASSKTTDSPLHF	TGTGCCAGCAGTAAGACTACGGATTCACCCCTCCACTTT
TRBD2	NA	TRBV5-6	TRBJ2-1	CASSLGGTASGRVNEQFF	TGTGCCAGCAGCTTGGGCGGTACCGCTAGCGGGAGGGTAAATGAGCAGTTCTTC
NA	once	TRBV7-6	TRBJ2-5	CASSFSPDDPAQETQYF	TGTGCCAGCAGCTTTTCCCCGGACGACCCGGCACAAGAGACCCAGTACTTC
TRBD2	few	TRBV10-3	TRBJ2-1	CAISSGGDYNEQFF	TGTGCCATCAGTAGCGGGGGGGACTACAATGAGCAGTTCTTC
NA	NA	TRBV14	TRBJ2-7	CASSQDSGYSEHPYEQYF	TGTGCCAGCAGCCAAGACTCGGGGTACTCAGAACATCCCTACGAGCAGTACTTC
NA	NA	TRBV20-1	TRBJ2-4	CSALGGLGKDIQYF	TGCAGTGCCCTCGGGGGGCTAGGCAAAGACATTCAGTACTTC
NA	few	TRBV30	TRBJ2-5	CAWSVDYQDGAEETQYF	TGTGCCTGGAGTGTAGACTACCAGGACGGAGCCGAAGAGACCCAGTACTTC
TRBD1	NA	TRBV27	TRBJ1-4	CASSLTGTGNNEKLFF	TGTGCCAGCAGTTTAACCGGGACAGGGAATAATGAAAAACTGTTTTTT
TRBD2	many	TRBV20-1	TRBJ2-3	CSAHAGAGGPDTQYF	TGCAGTGCCCATGCCGGAGCGGGAGGGCCAGATACGCAGTATTTT
TRBD2	NA	TRBV6-5	TRBJ2-1	CASSIAGLEQFF	TGTGCCAGCAGTATAGCGGGGTTGGAGCAGTTCTTC
NA	NA	TRBV2	TRBJ2-2	CASSQMGRTGELFF	TGTGCCAGCAGCCAGATGGGCCGTACCGGGGAGCTGTTTTTT
NA	many	TRBV12-3/TRBV12-4	TRBJ1-5	CASSLGGSQPQHF	TGTGCCAGCAGTTTAGGGGGTAGCCAGCCCCAGCATTTT
NA	NA	TRBV3-1	TRBJ1-6	CASSLPNNSPLHF	TGTGCCAGCAGCCTTCCGAATAATTCACCCCTCCACTTT
NA	NA	TRBV20-1	TRBJ1-6	CSARVQGLNNSPLHF	TGCAGTGCTAGAGTCCAGGGGTTAAATAATTCACCCCTCCACTTT
NA	NA	TRBV4-1	TRBJ1-6	CASSGGAGGPNSPLHF	TGCGCCAGCAGCGGAGGGGCGGGGGGGCCGAATTCACCCCTCCACTTT
TRBD2	NA	TRBV27	TRBJ2-1	CASSSGLATAGEQFF	TGTGCCAGCAGTTCGGGACTAGCGACCGCGGGGGAGCAGTTCTTC
NA	NA	TRBV29-1	TRBJ2-2	CSGLTGANTGELFF	TGCAGCGGACTGACTGGAGCGAACACCGGGGAGCTGTTTTTT
TRBD1	few	TRBV20-1	TRBJ2-5	CSAWDRSGAIGETQYF	TGCAGTGCCTGGGACAGGTCCGGGGCAATTGGGGAGACCCAGTACTTC
NA	NA	TRBV11-2	TRBJ1-1	CASSPIGASAEAFF	TGTGCCAGCAGCCCTATAGGGGCAAGCGCTGAAGCTTTCTTT
TRBD2	many	TRBV7-3	TRBJ2-1	CASSSRLAGYNEQFF	TGTGCCAGCAGCTCCCGGCTAGCGGGGTACAATGAGCAGTTCTTC
NA	few	TRBV7-3	TRBJ1-6	CASSLRSGANSPLHF	TGTGCCAGCAGCTTAAGGTCCGGGGCAAATTCACCCCTCCACTTT
NA	few	TRBV20-1	TRBJ2-2	CSASSGVAGELFF	TGCAGTGCTAGCTCGGGTGTCGCCGGGGAGCTGTTTTTT
NA	few	TRBV20-1	TRBJ2-7	CSARDRGQFYEQYF	TGCAGTGCTAGAGATCGCGGGCAATTCTACGAGCAGTACTTC
TRBD2	NA	TRBV18	TRBJ2-1	CASSPSAGGPSNEQFF	TGTGCCAGCTCACCCTCGGCGGGAGGGCCCAGCAATGAGCAGTTCTTC
NA	many	TRBV6-2/TRBV6-3	TRBJ2-7	CASSYSGSSGEEQYF	TGTGCCAGCAGTTACTCGGGGAGTTCGGGAGAAGAGCAGTACTTC
NA	NA	TRBV24-1	TRBJ2-3	CATSDGPTHTRYF	TGTGCCACCAGTGACGGACCGACTCATACGCGGTATTTT
NA	NA	TRBV20-1	TRBJ2-1	CSARDAGDYNEQFF	TGCAGTGCTAGGGACGCAGGAGACTACAATGAGCAGTTCTTC
NA	few	TRBV14	TRBJ2-7	CASSQLPTGKYEQYF	TGTGCCAGCAGCCAATTACCAACAGGGAAATACGAGCAGTACTTC
NA	NA	TRBV10-2	TRBJ2-7	CASITRGPRAYEQYF	TGCGCCAGCATTACCCGGGGGCCAAGGGCCTACGAGCAGTACTTC
NA	NA	TRBV6-5	TRBJ2-7	CASMNRDFPYEQYF	TGTGCCAGCATGAACCGGGACTTCCCCTACGAGCAGTACTTC
NA	NA	TRBV21-1	TRBJ2-2	CASSNDRGPTNTGELFF	TGTGCCAGCAGCAACGACAGGGGCCCTACGAACACCGGGGAGCTGTTTTTT
NA	few	TRBV4-1	TRBJ2-3	CASSQVGGRRTDTQYF	TGCGCCAGCAGCCAAGTGGGGGGGCGCCGCACAGATACGCAGTATTTT